This T cell receptor (beta chain) comes out of a study of human T cells and chemical hapten exposure. Study results and caveats: Relative to control repertoires, expanded TCRs gave rise to significantly more large CDR3 similarity clusters.

This clonotype has at least ten counts. Its specificity is not known. As for time point: patch test 3, about 24 weeks after DPC sensitization. The sample's treatment: therapeutic diphenylcyclopropenone sensitization with weekly scalp DPC. The V and J ends lost 3 bases and 1 base respectively, with 9 bases between them. The CDR3 has 14 amino acids. TCRdb re-derived calls from the RACE reads in MiXCR, one entry per CDR3 protein. The sample lists some 110,000 distinct CDR3 sequences, around 11% occurring once. The V and J genes are TRBV12-3 or TRBV12-4 and TRBJ1-1, with D tentatively TRBD1 (5 bases). This clonotype was sampled from a woman between 50 and 59 years old with alopecia areata. Some clones in this sample may be carry-over from other donors' samples. Specimen: whole blood, collected in connection with sensitization to the hapten diphenylcyclopropenone (DPC). The CDR3 sequence is CASSLGPGNTEAFF. In DNA, the CDR3 is TGTGCCAGCAGTTTGGGGCCGGGGAACACTGAAGCTTTCTTT.